This T cell receptor (beta chain) was captured by sequencing in a study of technical replicates of blood from several donors. Produced via immunoSEQ multiplex PCR; TCRdb's table is partial and in-frame only. The sample records about 78,000 clones, 85% to 95% being singletons. Unmatched junction bases numbered 6, after V lost 4 bases and J lost 3 bases. Germline V CDR1 and CDR2: MNHEY, SMNVEV (reference sequence). This CDR3 is built from 15 residues. The rearrangement joins TRBV27 to TRBJ1-5; TRBD1 aligns across 7 bases. The receptor's source is a human donor in good health. Sequenced material: T cells isolated from PBMCs. The CDR3 coding sequence is TGTGCCAGCAGTTCGTTGACAGGGAACAATCAGCCCCAGCATTTT. This codes for CASSSLTGNNQPQHF.